Each of the 21 T cell receptor beta chains below was sequenced from the same sample in a study of T cells in Graves' hyperthyroidism and ophthalmopathy. The source material, RNA transcripts, was used to amplify TCR beta CDR3 regions. Researchers ran a first-round RT-PCR on the TCR CDR3 using the HTBI primer set. TCRdb called the multiplex PCR reads again in MiXCR, with one record for every CDR3 protein. The sample lists around 500,000 distinct CDR3 sequences, about 15% occurring once. The sequenced sample was blood. Receptors originate from a woman younger than 35 with Graves' hyperthyroidism.

This clonotype was seen only a few times. V and J are TRBV6-1 and TRBJ1-1; no definite D call. The CDR3 length is 14 residues. V lost 2 bases, J lost 4 bases, and 11 bases lay in between. The germline V gene has CDR1 MNHNS and CDR2 SASEGT. Here the CDR3 reads CASSERPDGTEAFF. The CDR3 DNA sequence: TGTGCCAGCAGTGAACGCCCAGATGGCACTGAAGCTTTCTTT.

This clonotype was seen repeatedly, ten times or more. The CDR3 nucleotides read TGTGCCACAGCCTTCTATGGCTACACCTTC. It translates to CATAFYGYTF. J is TRBJ1-2 and V is TRBV6-1; D is uncertain. This CDR3 spans 10 amino acids. CDR1 is MNHNS and CDR2 is SASEGT in the germline V gene. Trimming stripped 10 bases from V and 4 bases from J, with 7 bases between.

This chain links TRBV18 with TRBJ1-1; D gene ambiguous. Germline V gene sequence: CDR1 KGHSH, CDR2 LQKENI. The V end was cut by 6 bases, the J end by 6 bases, with 20 bases between. This CDR3 contains 15 residues. CDR3 bases: TGTGCCAGCTCCCCCACTTCGGGCGACGTACCTGAAGCTTTCTTT. Residues: CASSPTSGDVPEAFF.

In regard to this clonotype: A read error is possible here, since a much larger clone lies one base away. The chain combines TRBV18 with TRBJ1-1; 10 bases agree with TRBD1. The CDR3 has 16 residues. Germline V gene lookup returns CDR1 KGHSH and CDR2 LQKENI. The CDR3 bases are TGTGCCAGCTCACCCGCGACAGGGGGCTTGGGCACTGGAGCTTTCTTT. Amino acids: CASSPATGGLGTGAFF.

The table lists this clonotype with many counts. J is TRBJ2-5 and V is TRBV4-2; TRBD2 agrees at 12 bases. There are 17 residues in the CDR3. Germline CDR1 is LGHNA and CDR2 is YNFKEQ. The J segment lost 2 bases and the V segment lost 4 bases, leaving 8 bases of the junction unmatched. CDR3 sequence: CASSRRQTSGSQETQYF. CDR3 coding DNA: TGTGCCAGCAGCCGACGGCAGACTAGCGGGAGTCAAGAGACCCAGTACTTC.

This clonotype was seen a few times. The chain employs TRBV10-1 and TRBJ2-7; tentative D call: TRBD2 (6 bases). Germline V gene data show CDR1 as WNHNN and CDR2 as SYGVQD (reference sequence). V was clipped by 3 bases and J by 0 bases, with 15 bases between them. The CDR3 loop spans 16 amino acids. CDR3 protein: CASSDGDWYSSYEQYF. CDR3 sequence (DNA): TGCGCCAGCAGTGATGGGGACTGGTATAGCTCCTACGAGCAGTACTTC.

This clonotype has just a few counts. At one end the junction does not follow the germline gene, possibly because of a read error. V gene TRBV6-5 combines with J gene TRBJ1-4; D perhaps matches TRBD1 (5 bases). Germline V gives CDR1 MNHEY, CDR2 SVGAGI. This CDR3 has 14 residues. The CDR3 reads CANSYDWGKEKLFF. The CDR3 DNA follows: TGTGCCAACAGTTACGACTGGGGGAAGGAAAAACTGTTTTTT.

This clonotype showed up many times. V is TRBV12-3 or TRBV12-4 and J is TRBJ2-5, with 10 bases matching TRBD2. This CDR3 has 16 residues. V shed 4 bases, J shed 4 bases, and the junction held 9 bases outside the gene matches. The DNA of the CDR3 is TGTGCCAGCAGTTATTACCTAGCGGGAGTCGGAGAGACCCAGTACTTC. Amino acids: CASSYYLAGVGETQYF.

This clonotype was observed a handful of times. The chain joins TRBV6-2 or TRBV6-3 to TRBJ1-3, with D uncertain. The CDR3 totals 14 residues. In germline, CDR1 is MNHEY, CDR2 SVGEGT. V was clipped by 7 bases and J by 0 bases, with 10 bases between them. Written as DNA, the CDR3 is TGTGCCAGCATGAAGGCAAGCTCTGGAAACACCATATATTTT. Encoded protein: CASMKASSGNTIYF.

The gene calls are TRBV19 and TRBJ2-7; no clear D. CDR3 length equals 14 residues. The V gene's germline CDR1 is LNHDA and CDR2 SQIVND (reference sequence). V was pared by 3 bases and J by 2 bases, with 11 bases between. CDR3 sequence: CASSIRGGPYEQYF. The CDR3 DNA reads TGTGCCAGTAGTATTCGCGGCGGCCCCTACGAGCAGTACTTC.

The sample holds many counts of this clonotype. The chain has TRBV19 and TRBJ1-6, with D perhaps TRBD1 (6 bases). Between the trimmed V and J ends, which lost 6 bases and 9 bases, there was a span of 15 bases. This CDR3 has 14 residues. The germline V gene has CDR1 LNHDA and CDR2 SQIVND (reference sequence). CDR3 in amino acids: CASRGAGAGSPLHF. The CDR3 bases are TGTGCCAGTAGGGGGGCGGGGGCAGGTTCACCCCTCCACTTT.

This clonotype was picked up many times. The V call is TRBV24-1, the J call TRBJ1-1, with D possibly matching TRBD1 (5 bases). Trimming took off 0 bases at V and 1 base at J, with 11 bases between the two ends. The CDR3 length is 16 residues. Germline CDR1 and CDR2: KGHDR and SFDVKD. The CDR3 is CATSDLPGRGNTEAFF. As DNA, the CDR3 is TGTGCCACCAGTGATTTGCCAGGGAGGGGGAACACTGAAGCTTTCTTT.

Many counts were recorded for this clonotype. The CDR3 nucleotides read TGTGCCAGCAGCCAAGATGCAGGGGGGGGTAATCAGCCCCAGCATTTT. It yields the protein CASSQDAGGGNQPQHF. The chain couples TRBV3-1 to TRBJ1-5; TRBD1 matches 7 bases. Losses at the gene ends were 0 bases for V and 4 bases for J; bases not matched to a gene: 6. The CDR3 spans 16 residues. Germline values: CDR1 LGHDT, CDR2 YNNKEL (reference sequence).

This chain joins TRBV29-1 and TRBJ1-5; 9 bases line up with TRBD1. The trim removed 5 bases at V and 6 bases at J, leaving 5 bases unmatched. The CDR3 consists of 13 residues. Germline V gene lookup returns CDR1 SQVTM and CDR2 ANQGSEA. DNA of the CDR3: TGCAGCGTTTGGACAGGGGCGGGTCAGCCCCAGCATTTT. The encoded protein is CSVWTGAGQPQHF.

This clonotype has a count of ten or more. This chain joins TRBV4-1 and TRBJ2-7; TRBD2 agrees at 10 bases. Germline V gene lookup returns CDR1 MGHRA and CDR2 YSYEKL. This CDR3 spans 16 amino acids. Trimming took 4 bases from V and 2 from J; bases not matched to a gene: 8. CDR3 sequence: CASSRGLGTSAYEQYF. The CDR3 DNA reads TGCGCCAGCAGCCGGGGACTCGGGACTAGCGCCTACGAGCAGTACTTC.

The gene calls are TRBV6-1 and TRBJ1-5; D possibly corresponds to TRBD1 (6 bases). Trimming stripped 6 bases from V and 4 bases from J, with 13 bases between. CDR1 and CDR2 (germline): MNHNS, SASEGT. The length of the CDR3 is 14 residues. DNA for the CDR3: TGTGCCAGCAGACCCAGGGGTTTTAATCAGCCCCAGCATTTT. It yields the protein CASRPRGFNQPQHF.

This chain links TRBV4-1 with TRBJ2-1; 8 bases map to TRBD2. The CDR3 sequence is 16 residues long. V dropped 4 bases and J dropped 0; count of bases not matched to a gene: 5. Per germline, CDR1 MGHRA and CDR2 YSYEKL. In DNA, the CDR3 is TGCGCCAGCAGCCTCGGCGGGACTAGCTCCTACAATGAGCAGTTCTTC. This sequence encodes CASSLGGTSSYNEQFF.

This clonotype has a count of ten or more. The chain employs TRBV7-8 and TRBJ2-1, with 14 bases matching TRBD2. The germline gives CDR1 SGHVS, CDR2 FQNEAQ. The CDR3 has 15 residues. With V trimmed by 5 bases and J by 8 bases, 5 bases remained unmatched. The CDR3: CASSPGTSGSYEQFF. In DNA form, the CDR3 reads TGTGCCAGCAGCCCAGGGACTAGCGGGAGCTATGAGCAGTTCTTC.

There are many counts of this clonotype. V and J are TRBV27 and TRBJ1-2, with 7 bases matching TRBD1. Germline CDR1 is MNHEY and CDR2 is SMNVEV (reference sequence). The trim removed 5 bases at V and 0 bases at J, leaving 12 bases unmatched. CDR3 length equals 17 residues. CDR3 sequence (DNA): TGTGCCAGCAGTCTTCGGGCAGGGGGTTTAGCTAACTATGGCTACACCTTC. This translates into CASSLRAGGLANYGYTF.

The table lists this clonotype with many counts. The chain uses TRBV6-1 and TRBJ1-5; D perhaps matches TRBD1 (5 bases). Trimming removed 3 bases at V and 0 bases at J, with 18 bases between. Germline lookup yields CDR1 MNHNS and CDR2 SASEGT. This CDR3 contains 18 residues. The CDR3 spells CASSDRVGGWDSNQPQHF. CDR3 in DNA: TGTGCCAGCAGTGACAGGGTTGGGGGTTGGGATAGCAATCAGCCCCAGCATTTT.

This clonotype appeared many times. The chain uses TRBV3-1 and TRBJ2-5, with D perhaps being TRBD1 or TRBD2 (5 bases each). Between the trimmed V and J ends, which lost 1 base and 6 bases, there was a span of 12 bases. Germline CDR1 and CDR2: LGHDT and YNNKEL (reference sequence). The length of the CDR3 is 14 residues. The chain's CDR3 is CASSQVWGIKTQYF. CDR3 nucleotide sequence: TGTGCCAGCAGCCAAGTTTGGGGGATAAAGACCCAGTACTTC.